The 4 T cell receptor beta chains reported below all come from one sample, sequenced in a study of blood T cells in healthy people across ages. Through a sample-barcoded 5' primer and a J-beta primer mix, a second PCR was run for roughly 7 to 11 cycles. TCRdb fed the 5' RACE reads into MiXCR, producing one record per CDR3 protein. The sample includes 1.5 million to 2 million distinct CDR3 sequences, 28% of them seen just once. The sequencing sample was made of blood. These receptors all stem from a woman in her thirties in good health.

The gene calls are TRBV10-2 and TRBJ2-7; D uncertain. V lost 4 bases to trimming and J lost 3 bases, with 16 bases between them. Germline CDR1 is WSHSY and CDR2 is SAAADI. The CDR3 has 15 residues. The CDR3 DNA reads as TGCGCCAGCAGTGCCGATTATCGGTGGAGCTACGAGCAGTACTTC. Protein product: CASSADYRWSYEQYF.

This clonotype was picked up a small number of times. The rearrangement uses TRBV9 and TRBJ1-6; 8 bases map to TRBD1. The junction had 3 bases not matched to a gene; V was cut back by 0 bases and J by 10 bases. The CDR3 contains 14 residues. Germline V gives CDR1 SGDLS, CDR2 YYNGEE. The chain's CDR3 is CASSVEQGESPLHF. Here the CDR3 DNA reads TGTGCCAGCAGCGTAGAACAGGGGGAATCACCCCTCCACTTT.

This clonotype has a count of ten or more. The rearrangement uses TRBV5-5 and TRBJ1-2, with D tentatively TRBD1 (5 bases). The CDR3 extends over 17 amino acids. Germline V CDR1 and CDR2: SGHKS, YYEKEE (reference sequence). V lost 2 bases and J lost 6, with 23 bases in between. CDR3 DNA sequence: TGTGCCAGCAGCTTCGGGACCGAGGCCCAGTATTGGAATGGCTACACCTTC. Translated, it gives CASSFGTEAQYWNGYTF.

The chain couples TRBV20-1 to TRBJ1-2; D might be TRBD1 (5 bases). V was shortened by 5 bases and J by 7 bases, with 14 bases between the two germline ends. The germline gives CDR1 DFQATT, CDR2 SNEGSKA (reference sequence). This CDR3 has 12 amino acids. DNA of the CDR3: TGCAGTGCTGACCAGGGTCCCCGTGGCTACACCTTC. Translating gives CSADQGPRGYTF.